This is a list of T cell receptor beta chains from one sample in a study of blood T cell repertoires in COVID-19. Assay used: immunoSEQ multiplex PCR; TCRdb lists only in-frame clones, some missing. The table lists roughly 250,000 clones, 80% to 95% of them singletons. The sample comprised peripheral blood. These receptors came from a man in his thirties or forties with COVID-19, enrolled during active disease. The conserved cysteine and the conserved F or W are not part of the CDR3 here.

V gene: TRBV20-1
CDR3 protein: SASGRTDTQY

V gene: TRBV19
CDR3 protein: ASSSRVDQPQH

V gene: TRBV11-3
CDR3 protein: ASSLDQGDGELF

V gene: TRBV4-2
CDR3 protein: ASSQERQSNSPLH

V gene: TRBV4-1
CDR3 protein: ASSQDRGAEKLF

V gene: TRBV10-3
CDR3 protein: AISVTGASPLH

V gene: TRBV3-1/TRBV3-2
CDR3 protein: ASSPTDGTGGQGGYT

V gene: TRBV11-1
CDR3 protein: ASSFKQGNTEAF

V gene: TRBV6-6
CDR3 protein: ASSQRTSGGAGGAKNIQY

V gene: TRBV6-1
CDR3 protein: ASSELHRGYTEAF

V gene: TRBV20-1
CDR3 protein: SASDRANTEAF

V gene: TRBV4-1
CDR3 protein: ASSQVGTVIEVGNTIY

V gene: TRBV2
CDR3 protein: ASSERFISGANVLT

V gene: TRBV9
CDR3 protein: ASSDRREHNEQF

V gene: TRBV5-6
CDR3 protein: ASSLSQGANQPQH

V gene: TRBV5-1
CDR3 protein: ASSFGDQAYEQY

V gene: TRBV19
CDR3 protein: ASTAGRTDTQY

V gene: TRBV10-1
CDR3 protein: ASRGTGQGRQPQH

V gene: TRBV5-1
CDR3 protein: ASSFTTGSTGNTEAF

V gene: TRBV5-4
CDR3 protein: ASSLDPTGGLADTQY

V gene: TRBV7-2
CDR3 protein: ASSLDFAGQGLHTQY

V gene: TRBV4-1
CDR3 protein: ASSQIGGAPGKTQY

V gene: TRBV14
CDR3 protein: ASSQVQGINNEQF

V gene: TRBV4-1
CDR3 protein: ASSQERTGELF

V gene: TRBV6-5
CDR3 protein: ASSYSGQLNQPQH

V gene: TRBV11-2
CDR3 protein: ASSSTSGGADEQF

V gene: TRBV5-4
CDR3 protein: ASSLAQGDYGYT

V gene: TRBV6-5
CDR3 protein: ASSPSRDSNEKLF

V gene: TRBV19
CDR3 protein: ASSDGQGGNQPQH

V gene: TRBV2
CDR3 protein: ASRSDRVPQPQH

V gene: TRBV10-3
CDR3 protein: AISEPQGAGYTEAF

V gene: TRBV11-2
CDR3 protein: ASSLEAAGGRETQY

V gene: TRBV6-6
CDR3 protein: ASSHNRGQGRRGTDTQY

V gene: TRBV3-1/TRBV3-2
CDR3 protein: ASSPPPYNEQF

V gene: TRBV12-3/TRBV12-4
CDR3 protein: ASSLTLTEAF

V gene: TRBV3-1/TRBV3-2
CDR3 protein: ASSSRLAGNTQY

V gene: TRBV4-1
CDR3 protein: ASSLQGEVNTEAF

V gene: TRBV5-6
CDR3 protein: ASKYTRAGYT

V gene: TRBV6-5
CDR3 protein: ASHLSGQAAEAF

V gene: TRBV6-6
CDR3 protein: ASSYPTGENTEAF

V gene: TRBV5-4
CDR3 protein: ASSLDGGNSYNEQF

V gene: TRBV10-3
CDR3 protein: AISMITEGSYGYT

V gene: TRBV18
CDR3 protein: ASSPLPGGGGNQPQH

V gene: TRBV11-2
CDR3 protein: ASSPDGVGWITEAF

V gene: TRBV7-3
CDR3 protein: ASSSGQTQETQY

V gene: TRBV21-1
CDR3 protein: ARTNYRGLGKETQY

V gene: TRBV9
CDR3 protein: ASSPGGVAGGPANEQF

V gene: TRBV5-1
CDR3 protein: ASSLVPPDGQSGNTIY

V gene: TRBV2
CDR3 protein: ASSAGLAGEQF

V gene: TRBV6-5
CDR3 protein: ASSYDQRTNYGYT

V gene: TRBV4-2
CDR3 protein: ASSHSLAGGLMDTQY

V gene: TRBV6-5
CDR3 protein: ASSQGAPATEAF

V gene: TRBV10-3
CDR3 protein: AISGEQTSGIYNEQF

V gene: TRBV4-2
CDR3 protein: ASSQAPTGDNTEAF

V gene: TRBV5-1
CDR3 protein: ASSLKGGVPNEQF